This T cell receptor beta chain was obtained from a study of blood T cells in healthy people across ages. Study results and limitations: Observed TCR beta diversity per million T cells went down as age went up. This fall followed a roughly linear course with age.

The authors ran a second PCR of about 6 to 11 cycles using a sample-barcoded 5' primer and a J-beta primer mix. Every sample gave at least 3 million paired-end reads containing CDR3. TCRdb independently ran MiXCR on the 5' RACE reads; one entry per CDR3 protein. The sample lists just over 800,000 distinct CDR3 sequences, around 62% occurring once. Extraction yielded at least 5 micrograms of total RNA per sample. This clonotype showed up just once. The antigen remains undetermined. At one end the junction does not follow the germline gene, possibly because of a read error. The V gene's germline CDR1 is MNHEY and CDR2 SMNVEV (reference sequence). This CDR3 comprises 16 residues.

The chain employs TRBV27 and TRBJ2-5, with D possibly being TRBD2 (5 bases). This sequence was found in a man aged 30 to 45 in good health. Sequenced input: blood. The CDR3 here is CTSSLRASRIIETQYF. Written as DNA, the CDR3 is TGTACCAGCAGCCTCCGGGCTAGCAGGATAATAGAGACCCAGTACTTC.